This is a list of T cell receptor beta chains from one sample in a study of T cell repertoires in ileal Crohn's disease. The data were produced by immunoSEQ multiplex PCR, yet TCRdb's version contains in-frame clones alone and is incomplete. The top ten hold roughly 8% of the sample, which has some 11,000 clones, over 55% seen once. The sequencing sample was made of ileal tissue. The receptor source for this set is an adult with Crohn's disease. Both conserved end residues are part of each CDR3. Fields, in order: V gene, CDR3 protein.

TRBV5-4	CASSLAGGTSYEQYF
TRBV5-1	CASSQKTGQGSTEAFF
TRBV4-1	CASSLGEGSYEQYF
TRBV4-1	CASSQKGLGLVNTGELFF
TRBV30	CAWSVQGDLYEQYF
TRBV5-1	CASSLGGAYSFQETQYF
TRBV4-3	CASSPQEGTGEQYF
TRBV5-1	CASSLDGTSGLTDTQYF
TRBV2	CASSYLQAGELFF
TRBV27	CASSITGYDTEAFF
TRBV6-5	CASSYSTSPDEQYF
TRBV6-5	CASRSPGQAMTPLHF
TRBV30	CAWSVKSRGRYEQYF
TRBV5-8	CASSTIDRAAYEQYF
TRBV18	CASSPTTGGYQPQHF
TRBV4-2	CASSQQYTGELFF
TRBV6-5	CASSRGQGSSYEQYF
TRBV28	CASSPRRRQGSYEQYF
TRBV19	CASSIDRQGRREQYF
TRBV29-1	CSVRRGANNSPLHF
TRBV19	CASSTPGETQYF
TRBV28	CASSRTRRSYEQYF
TRBV4-1	CASSQDGGAGNTIYF
TRBV7-9	CASSSTGTSGGLEQYF
TRBV7-3	CASSLRAGIDTQYF
TRBV6-1	CALKRGYEQYF
TRBV7-6	CASSLLAGGIQETQYF
TRBV15	CATSTGQASYGYTF
TRBV7-2	CASSLEGRELFF
TRBV25-1	CASSPQGGFYEQYF
TRBV7-2	CASSLVRGRNTGELFF
TRBV4-1	CASSPARGSAKNIQYF
TRBV5-1	CASSTDGGGGYTF
TRBV18	CASSPDSLSSYEQYF
TRBV2	CASSESGRVGDTQYF
TRBV11-2	CASSSGTGPYEQYF
TRBV5-6	CASSLWDAREYYEQYF
TRBV4-1	CASSRADRGDGYTF
TRBV15	CATSPQGRGADQPQHF
TRBV25-1	CASSSPSGSISYNEQFF
TRBV7-9	CASSLGGTGNTIYF
TRBV5-1	CASSPSGTHLLEQYF
TRBV4-3	CASSQVFFSGTVNEKLFF
TRBV11-2	CASSLAGGRTEAFF
TRBV18	CASSPLRSEPQHF
TRBV6-1	CASSGWAHEQYF
TRBV7-9	CASSLGWEGLYEQYF
TRBV11-1	CASSRQGSYEQYF
TRBV6-1	CASSEELADRLDNEQFF
TRBV9	CASSLGGTTDTQYF
TRBV9	CASSVARNNEQFF
TRBV19	CASNMDRGKNTEAFF
TRBV5-4	CASSSLVGQGGYYEQYF